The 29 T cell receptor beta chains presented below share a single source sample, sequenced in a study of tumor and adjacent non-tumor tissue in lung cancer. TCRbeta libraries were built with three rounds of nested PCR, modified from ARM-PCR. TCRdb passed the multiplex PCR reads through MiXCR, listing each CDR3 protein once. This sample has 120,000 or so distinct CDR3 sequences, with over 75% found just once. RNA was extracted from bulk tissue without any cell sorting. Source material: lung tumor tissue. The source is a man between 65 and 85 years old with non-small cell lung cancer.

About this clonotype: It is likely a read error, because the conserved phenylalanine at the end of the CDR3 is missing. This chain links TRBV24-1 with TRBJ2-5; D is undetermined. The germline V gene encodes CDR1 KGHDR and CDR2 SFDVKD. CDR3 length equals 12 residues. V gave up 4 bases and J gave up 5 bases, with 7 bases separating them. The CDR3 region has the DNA TGTGCCACCAGTGACTTCTATGAGACCCAGTACATC. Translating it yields CATSDFYETQYI.

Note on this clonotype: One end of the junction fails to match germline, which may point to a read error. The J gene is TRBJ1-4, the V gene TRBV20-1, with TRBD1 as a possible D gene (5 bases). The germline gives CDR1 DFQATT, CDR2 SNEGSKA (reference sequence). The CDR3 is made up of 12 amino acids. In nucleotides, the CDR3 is TGCAGTGCTAGCTCAGGGCGAGAAAAACTCCTTTTT. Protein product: CSASSGREKLLF.

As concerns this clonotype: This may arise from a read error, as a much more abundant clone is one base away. This CDR3 is CASRLGTGGYGYTF. The CDR3 region has the DNA TGTGCCAGCAGGTTAGGGACAGGGGGCTATGGCTACACCTTC. The chain recombines TRBV7-9 with TRBJ1-2, with 11 nucleotides matching TRBD1. CDR1 and CDR2 from the germline V gene are SEHNR and FQNEAQ (reference sequence). The CDR3 is 14 residues long.

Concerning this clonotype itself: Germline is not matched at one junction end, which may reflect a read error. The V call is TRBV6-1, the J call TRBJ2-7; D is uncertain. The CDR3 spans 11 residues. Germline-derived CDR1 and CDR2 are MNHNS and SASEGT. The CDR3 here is CASSLADEQYF. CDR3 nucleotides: TGTGCCAGCAGCTTGGCTGACGAGCAATACTTC.

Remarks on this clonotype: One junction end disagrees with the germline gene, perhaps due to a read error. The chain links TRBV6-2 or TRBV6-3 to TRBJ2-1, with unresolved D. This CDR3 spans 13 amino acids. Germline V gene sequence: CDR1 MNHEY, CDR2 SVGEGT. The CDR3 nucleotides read TGCGCCAGCAACAGAGGCGGTTACAATGAGCATTTATTC. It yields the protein CASNRGGYNEHLF.

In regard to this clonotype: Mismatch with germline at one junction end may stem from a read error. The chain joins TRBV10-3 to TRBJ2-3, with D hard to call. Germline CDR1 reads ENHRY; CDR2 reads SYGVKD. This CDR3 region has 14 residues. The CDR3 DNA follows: TGTGCCATCAGTGAGACCCTTTTCACATATACGCAGTATTTT. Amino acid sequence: CAISETLFTYTQYF.

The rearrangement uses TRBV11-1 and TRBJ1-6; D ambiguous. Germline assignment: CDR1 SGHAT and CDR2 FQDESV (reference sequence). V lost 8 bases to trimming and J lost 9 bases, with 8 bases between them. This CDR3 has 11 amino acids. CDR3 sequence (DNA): TGTGCCAGCTTGGATCGTTCACCCCTCCACTTT. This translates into CASLDRSPLHF.

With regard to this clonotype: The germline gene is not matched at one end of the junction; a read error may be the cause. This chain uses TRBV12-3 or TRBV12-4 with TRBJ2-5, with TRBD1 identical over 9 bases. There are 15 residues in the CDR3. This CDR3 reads CTSSRPGQGTEIQYF. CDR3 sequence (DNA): TGTACCAGCAGCCGGCCGGGACAGGGTACGGAGATCCAGTACTTC.

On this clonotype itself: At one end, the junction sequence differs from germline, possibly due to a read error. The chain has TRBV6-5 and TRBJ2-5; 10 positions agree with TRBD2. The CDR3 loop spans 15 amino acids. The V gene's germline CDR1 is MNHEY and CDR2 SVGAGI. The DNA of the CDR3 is TGTGCCAGCAGTCCTACTAGCGGGATTCAGGAGATCCAGTACTTC. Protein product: CASSPTSGIQEIQYF.

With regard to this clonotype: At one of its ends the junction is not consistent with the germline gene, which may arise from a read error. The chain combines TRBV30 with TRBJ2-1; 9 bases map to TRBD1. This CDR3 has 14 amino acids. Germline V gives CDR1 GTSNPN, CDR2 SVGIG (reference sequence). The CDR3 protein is CVWDRDRENNEQFF. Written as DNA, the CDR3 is TGTGTCTGGGACCGGGACAGGGAAAACAATGAGCAGTTCTTC.

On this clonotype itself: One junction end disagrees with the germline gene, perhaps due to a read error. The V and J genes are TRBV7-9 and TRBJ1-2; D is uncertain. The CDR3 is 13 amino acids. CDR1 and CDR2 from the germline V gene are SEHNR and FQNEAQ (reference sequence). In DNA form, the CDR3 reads TGTGCCAGCAGGTTAGAGGGTGGCTATGGCTACACCTTC. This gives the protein CASRLEGGYGYTF.

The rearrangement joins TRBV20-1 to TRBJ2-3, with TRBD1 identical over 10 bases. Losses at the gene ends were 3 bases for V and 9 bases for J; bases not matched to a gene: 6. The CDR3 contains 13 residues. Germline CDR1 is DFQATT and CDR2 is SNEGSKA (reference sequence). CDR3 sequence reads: CSASGTGVATQYF. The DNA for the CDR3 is TGCAGTGCTAGTGGGACAGGGGTCGCGACGCAGTATTTT.

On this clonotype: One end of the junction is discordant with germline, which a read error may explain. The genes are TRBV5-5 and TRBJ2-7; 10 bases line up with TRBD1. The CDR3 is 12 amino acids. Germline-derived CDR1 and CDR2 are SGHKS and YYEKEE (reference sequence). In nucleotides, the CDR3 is TGTGCCAGGAGCTGGGACAGGGGTGAGCAGTACTTC. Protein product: CARSWDRGEQYF.

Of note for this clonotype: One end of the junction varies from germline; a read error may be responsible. In DNA form, the CDR3 reads TGTGCCAGCAGCTTGGTATGGACTAGCGGGGGCAGTACAGATACCCAGTATTTT. Residues: CASSLVWTSGGSTDTQYF. The rearrangement uses TRBV5-6 and TRBJ2-3, with 13 bases aligning to TRBD2. CDR1 is SGHDT and CDR2 is YYEEEE in the germline V gene. CDR3 size: 18 residues.

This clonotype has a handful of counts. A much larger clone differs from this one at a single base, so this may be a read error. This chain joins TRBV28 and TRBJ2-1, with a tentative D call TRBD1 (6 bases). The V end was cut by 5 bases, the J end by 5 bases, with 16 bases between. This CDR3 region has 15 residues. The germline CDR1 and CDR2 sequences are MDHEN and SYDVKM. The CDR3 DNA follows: TGTGCCAGCAGTCCCACGACAGGTTGGAACAATGAGCAGTTCTTC. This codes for CASSPTTGWNNEQFF.

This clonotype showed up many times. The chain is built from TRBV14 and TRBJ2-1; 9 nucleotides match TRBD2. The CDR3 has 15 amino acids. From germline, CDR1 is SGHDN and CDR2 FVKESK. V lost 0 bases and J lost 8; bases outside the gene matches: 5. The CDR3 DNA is TGTGCCAGCAGCCAAGAGACTAGCGGAAATCATGAGCAGTTCTTC. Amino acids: CASSQETSGNHEQFF.

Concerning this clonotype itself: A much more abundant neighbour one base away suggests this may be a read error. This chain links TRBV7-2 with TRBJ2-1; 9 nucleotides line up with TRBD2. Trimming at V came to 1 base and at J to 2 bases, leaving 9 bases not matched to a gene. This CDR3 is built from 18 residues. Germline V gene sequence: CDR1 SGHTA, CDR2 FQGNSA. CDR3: CASSLVAGAPSTYNEQFF. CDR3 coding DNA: TGTGCCAGCAGCTTAGTAGCGGGAGCCCCGAGCACCTACAATGAGCAGTTCTTC.

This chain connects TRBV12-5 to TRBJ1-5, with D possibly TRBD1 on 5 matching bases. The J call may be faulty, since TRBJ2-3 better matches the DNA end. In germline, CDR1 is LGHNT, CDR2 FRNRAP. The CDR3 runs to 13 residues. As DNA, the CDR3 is TGTGCTAGTGGTTTTGACAGAAATCTGCCTCAGTATTTT. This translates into CASGFDRNLPQYF.

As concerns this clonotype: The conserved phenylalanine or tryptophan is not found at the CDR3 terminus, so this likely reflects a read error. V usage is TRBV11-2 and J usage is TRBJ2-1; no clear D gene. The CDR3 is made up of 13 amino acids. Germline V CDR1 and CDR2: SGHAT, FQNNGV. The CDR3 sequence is CASSLVQYNVQFL. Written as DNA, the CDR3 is TGTGCCAGCAGCTTAGTACAGTACAATGTGCAGTTCTTA.

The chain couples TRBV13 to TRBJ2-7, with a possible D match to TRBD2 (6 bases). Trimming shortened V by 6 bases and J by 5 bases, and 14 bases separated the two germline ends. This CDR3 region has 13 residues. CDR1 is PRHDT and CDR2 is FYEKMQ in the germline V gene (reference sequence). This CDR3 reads CASRLTTGDEQYF. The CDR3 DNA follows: TGTGCCAGCAGATTAACTACGGGGGACGAGCAGTACTTC. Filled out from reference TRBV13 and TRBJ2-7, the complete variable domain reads AAGVIQSPRHLIKEKRETATLKCYPIPRHDTVYWYQQGPGQDPQFLISFYEKMQSDKGSIPDRFSAQQFSDYHSELNMSSLELGDSALYFCASRLTTGDEQYFGPGTRLTVT.

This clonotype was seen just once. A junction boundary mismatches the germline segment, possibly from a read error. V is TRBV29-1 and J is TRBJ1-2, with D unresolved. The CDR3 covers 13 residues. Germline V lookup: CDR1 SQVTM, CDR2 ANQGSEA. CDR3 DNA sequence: TGCAGTGTTCTCCTGACGGGAACCTATGGCTACATCTTC. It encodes CSVLLTGTYGYIF.

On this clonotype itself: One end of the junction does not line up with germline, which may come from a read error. CDR3 in amino acids: CSVADKFHETKYF. Here the CDR3 DNA reads TGCAGCGTGGCCGACAAGTTCCATGAGACCAAGTACTTC. The chain recombines TRBV29-1 with TRBJ2-5; D gene ambiguous. This CDR3 is built from 13 residues. The V gene's germline CDR1 is SQVTM and CDR2 ANQGSEA.

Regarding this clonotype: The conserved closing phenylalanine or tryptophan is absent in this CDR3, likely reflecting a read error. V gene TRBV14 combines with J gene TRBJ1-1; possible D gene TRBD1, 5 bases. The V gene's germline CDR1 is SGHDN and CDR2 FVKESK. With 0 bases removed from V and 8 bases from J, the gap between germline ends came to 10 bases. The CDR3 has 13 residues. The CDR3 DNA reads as TGTGCCAGCAGCCAAGATTGGCGGGACGAAGCTTTCATT. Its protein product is CASSQDWRDEAFI.

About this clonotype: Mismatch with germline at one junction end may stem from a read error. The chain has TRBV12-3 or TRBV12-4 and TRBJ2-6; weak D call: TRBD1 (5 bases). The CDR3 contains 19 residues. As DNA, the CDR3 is TGTGTCAGCAGTTTAGCACGGTCAGGGCTCCTCTCTGGGGCCAACGTCCTGACTTTC. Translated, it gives CVSSLARSGLLSGANVLTF.

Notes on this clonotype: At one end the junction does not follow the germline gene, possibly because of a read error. The CDR3 is CASNQREPSGRGDTQYF. The CDR3, as DNA: TGCGCCAGCAACCAAAGGGAACCTAGTGGGAGGGGGGATACGCAGTATTTT. This chain joins TRBV4-3 and TRBJ2-3; tentative D call: TRBD2 (7 bases). The germline V gene has CDR1 LGHNA and CDR2 YSLEER. The CDR3 is 17 residues long.

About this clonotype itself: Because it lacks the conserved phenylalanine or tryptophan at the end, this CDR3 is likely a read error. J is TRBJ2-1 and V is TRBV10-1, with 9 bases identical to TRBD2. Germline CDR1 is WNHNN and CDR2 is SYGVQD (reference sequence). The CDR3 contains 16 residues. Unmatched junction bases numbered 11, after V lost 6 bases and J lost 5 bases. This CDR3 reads CASRNIAGVPNNEQFI. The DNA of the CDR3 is TGCGCCAGCAGGAATATAGCGGGGGTGCCGAACAATGAGCAGTTCATC.

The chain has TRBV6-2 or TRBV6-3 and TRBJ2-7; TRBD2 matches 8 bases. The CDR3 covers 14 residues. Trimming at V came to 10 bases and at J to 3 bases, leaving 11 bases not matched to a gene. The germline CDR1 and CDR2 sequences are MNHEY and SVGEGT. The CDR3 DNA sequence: TGTGCCAACAATCCGGGACTAGGGGTCTACGAGCAGTACTTC. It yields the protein CANNPGLGVYEQYF.

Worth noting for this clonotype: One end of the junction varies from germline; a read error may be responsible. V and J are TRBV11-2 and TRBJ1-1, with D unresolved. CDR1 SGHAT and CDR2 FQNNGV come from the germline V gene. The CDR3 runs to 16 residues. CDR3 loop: CAYSLAEMGMNTEASF. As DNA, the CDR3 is TGTGCCTACAGCTTAGCGGAGATGGGGATGAACACTGAAGCTTCCTTT.

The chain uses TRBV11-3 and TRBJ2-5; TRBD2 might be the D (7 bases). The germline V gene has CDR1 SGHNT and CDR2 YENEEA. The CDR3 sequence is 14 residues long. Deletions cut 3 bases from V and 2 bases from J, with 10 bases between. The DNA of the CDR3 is TGTGCCAGCAGCTTGCGGGGGCAACAAGAGACCCAGTACTTC. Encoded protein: CASSLRGQQETQYF.